These 12 T cell receptor beta chains share one sample of origin, sequenced in a study of T cells in Graves' hyperthyroidism and ophthalmopathy. The source material, RNA transcripts, was used to amplify TCR beta CDR3 regions. HTBI primers were employed in a first-round RT-PCR of the TCR CDR3. TCRdb re-derived calls from the multiplex PCR reads in MiXCR, one entry per CDR3 protein. The sample records about 640,000 distinct CDR3 sequences, around 21% being singletons. Material: blood. Every receptor here comes from a man in his thirties or forties with Graves' ophthalmopathy.

The V gene is TRBV6-1, the J gene TRBJ2-7, with D hard to call. Per the germline V gene, CDR1 is MNHNS and CDR2 is SASEGT. V was pared by 6 bases and J by 0 bases, with 9 bases between. This CDR3 contains 13 residues. CDR3 sequence reads: CASSMTSSYEQYF. The CDR3 coding sequence is TGTGCCAGCAGCATGACGAGCTCCTACGAGCAGTACTTC.

The table lists this clonotype with a count of one. The gene calls are TRBV28 and TRBJ1-1; a weak D match, TRBD1 (5 bases). Germline lookup yields CDR1 MDHEN and CDR2 SYDVKM. The CDR3 is 16 residues long. Trimming cost V 3 bases and J 1 base, with 15 bases left between them. The CDR3 sequence is CASSFFFQGPNTEAFF. CDR3 nucleotide sequence: TGTGCCAGCAGTTTTTTTTTTCAGGGCCCGAACACTGAAGCTTTCTTT. Full variable domain (outside the CDR3, taken from reference TRBV28 and TRBJ1-1): DVKVTQSSRYLVKRTGEKVFLECVQDMDHENMFWYRQDPGLGLRLIYFSYDVKMKEKGDIPEGYSVSREKKERFSLILESASTNQTSMYLCASSFFFQGPNTEAFFGQGTRLTVV.

There are many counts of this clonotype. Its ends do not fully match the called genes, so a read error is possible. The chain joins TRBV2 to TRBJ1-1; no definite D call. Germline V CDR1 and CDR2: SNHLY, FYNNEI. The CDR3 spans 13 residues. CDR3 nucleotide sequence: TGTGCCACCAGTCGCCTGACCGGCGCTGAAGCTTTCTTT. It specifies CATSRLTGAEAFF.

This clonotype showed up many times. A junction end diverges from the germline sequence, so it may reflect a read error. The chain recombines TRBV29-1 with TRBJ2-2; 7 bases agree with TRBD1. The CDR3 totals 13 residues. Looked up from germline, CDR1 is SQVTM and CDR2 is ANQGSEA. The CDR3 loop is CSVGQANTGELFF. In nucleotides, the CDR3 is TGCAGTGTTGGACAGGCGAACACCGGGGAGCTGTTTTTT.

This clonotype occurred a few times. The V call is TRBV27, the J call TRBJ1-2; D possibly corresponds to TRBD1 (6 bases). This CDR3 has 16 amino acids. Germline-derived CDR1 and CDR2 are MNHEY and SMNVEV (reference sequence). Trimming removed 4 bases at V and 0 bases at J, with 15 bases between. CDR3 loop: CASSSNTGSTNYGYTF. CDR3 sequence (DNA): TGTGCCAGCAGTTCAAACACAGGGTCCACTAACTATGGCTACACCTTC.

The sample holds a few counts of this clonotype. The rearrangement uses TRBV7-9 and TRBJ2-1, with D unclear. The CDR3 contains 13 residues. Trimming took 5 bases from V and 8 from J, leaving 13 bases between them. Germline V gene lookup returns CDR1 SEHNR and CDR2 FQNEAQ (reference sequence). CDR3 nucleotide sequence: TGTGCCAGCAGCGCCCCGAACGGCGATGAGCAGTTCTTC. Residues: CASSAPNGDEQFF.

There are many counts of this clonotype. The chain combines TRBV13 with TRBJ2-5; 7 positions agree with TRBD1. The ends lost 5 bases at V and 2 bases at J; junction bases unmatched: 8. The CDR3 consists of 15 residues. In germline, CDR1 is PRHDT, CDR2 FYEKMQ (reference sequence). CDR3 in amino acids: CASSVVPGQQETQYF. In DNA form, the CDR3 reads TGTGCCAGCAGCGTAGTACCGGGACAGCAAGAGACCCAGTACTTC.

The rearrangement uses TRBV14 and TRBJ1-1; the D gene is possibly TRBD1 (5 bases). Trimming removed 8 bases from V and 1 base from J, with 8 bases in between. This CDR3 contains 12 residues. From germline, CDR1 is SGHDN and CDR2 FVKESK. CDR3 loop: CASATANTEAFF. The CDR3 bases are TGTGCCAGCGCGACAGCGAACACTGAAGCTTTCTTT.

The chain joins TRBV30 to TRBJ2-1; D tentatively fits TRBD1 or TRBD2 (5 bases each). This CDR3 has 15 amino acids. Germline V lookup: CDR1 GTSNPN, CDR2 SVGIG (reference sequence). V was cut by 5 bases and J by 5 bases, with 19 bases left in between. In nucleotides, the CDR3 is TGTGCCTGGGGACCCCTCCGGGACGCAAACAATGAGCAGTTCTTC. Encoded protein: CAWGPLRDANNEQFF.

In its sample, this clonotype was seen many times. The chain is built from TRBV7-2 and TRBJ2-7, with unresolved D. Germline CDR1 SGHTA, CDR2 FQGNSA. V was cut by 2 bases and J by 1 base, with 12 bases left in between. This CDR3 has 15 amino acids. CDR3: CASSLLESKSYEQYF. DNA for the CDR3: TGTGCCAGCAGCTTATTGGAGAGCAAGTCCTACGAGCAGTACTTC.

This clonotype has only a few counts. The chain links TRBV7-9 to TRBJ2-7; perhaps TRBD1 as D (6 bases). The CDR3 has 11 amino acids. V was cut by 8 bases and J by 11 bases, with 16 bases left in between. The germline V gene encodes CDR1 SEHNR and CDR2 FQNEAQ (reference sequence). The CDR3 coding sequence is TGTGCCAGCCGACACGAGGGGGAGAAGTACTTC. Amino acids: CASRHEGEKYF.

This clonotype showed up many times. The chain combines TRBV18 with TRBJ2-1; 13 bases are a match to TRBD2. Trimming at V came to 2 bases and at J to 2 bases, leaving 0 bases not matched to a gene. Germline V gene data show CDR1 as KGHSH and CDR2 as LQKENI. The CDR3 has 16 residues. The CDR3 region is CASSPGTSGTYNEQFF. The CDR3 nucleotides are TGTGCCAGCTCACCAGGGACTAGCGGGACCTACAATGAGCAGTTCTTC. Together with reference TRBV18 and TRBJ2-1, the CDR3 gives the full variable domain: NAGVMQNPRHLVRRRGQEARLRCSPMKGHSHVYWYRQLPEEGLKFMVYLQKENIIDESGMPKERFSAEFPKEGPSILRIQQVVRGDSAAYFCASSPGTSGTYNEQFFGPGTRLTVL.